The rows below give T cell receptor beta chains drawn from one sample of a study of T cell responses to AZD1222 COVID-19 vaccine. Assay used: immunoSEQ multiplex PCR; TCRdb lists only in-frame clones, some missing. The data contain 150,000 or so clones, roughly 91% of them singletons. Sequencing was performed on peripheral blood, taken on day 0 of AZD1222 vaccination. The source is an adult in good health. CDR3s include the opening cysteine and the closing phenylalanine or tryptophan. The order of the fields is D gene, V gene, clone size, J gene, CDR3 protein, CDR3 DNA. D genes are given only for firm matches. Clone size appears in some rows only: once, few, many, or a class for an expanded clone.

>NA|TRBV6-4|NA|TRBJ2-5
CASSDQETQYF
TGTGCCAGCAGTGATCAAGAGACCCAGTACTTC
>NA|TRBV19|NA|TRBJ1-4
CASSTSGGRSTNEKLFF
TGTGCCAGTAGTACCTCTGGGGGAAGGTCGACTAATGAAAAACTGTTTTTT
>NA|TRBV20-1|NA|TRBJ1-4
CSASSRVLNEKLFF
TGCAGTGCTAGTTCCAGGGTCCTAAATGAAAAACTGTTTTTT
>NA|TRBV15|NA|TRBJ2-3
CATSVSPSGSTDTQYF
TGTGCCACCAGCGTCAGTCCCAGCGGGAGCACAGATACGCAGTATTTT
>TRBD1|TRBV7-9|NA|TRBJ2-1
CASIGTGHSSYNEQFF
TGTGCCAGCATTGGGACAGGCCACAGCTCCTACAATGAGCAGTTCTTC
>TRBD1|TRBV19|NA|TRBJ1-1
CASSTPQGAYTEAFF
TGTGCCAGTAGTACCCCACAGGGGGCGTACACTGAAGCTTTCTTT
>NA|TRBV12-3/TRBV12-4|NA|TRBJ2-5
CASSLPLETQYF
TGTGCCAGCAGTTTACCTTTAGAGACCCAGTACTTC
>NA|TRBV25-1|NA|TRBJ1-2
CASSPRGRSYGYTF
TGTGCCAGCAGTCCTAGGGGACGAAGCTATGGCTACACCTTC
>NA|TRBV6-5|once|TRBJ1-1
CASSPRCATTEAFF
TGTGCCAGCAGCCCGAGGTGTGCGACCACTGAAGCTTTCTTT
>NA|TRBV9|NA|TRBJ1-2
CASTVGGRGGYTF
TGTGCCAGCACGGTGGGGGGCCGAGGCGGCTACACCTTC
>NA|TRBV7-2|NA|TRBJ1-2
CASTLDRNYGYTF
TGTGCCAGCACCCTGGACAGAAACTATGGCTACACCTTC
>NA|TRBV5-1|NA|TRBJ2-7
CASSLAGGLFYEQYF
TGCGCCAGCAGCTTGGCCGGTGGGCTTTTCTACGAGCAGTACTTC
>TRBD1|TRBV18|NA|TRBJ1-4
CASSWDRMNEKLFF
TGTGCCAGCTCTTGGGACAGGATGAATGAAAAACTGTTTTTT
>NA|TRBV18|NA|TRBJ1-1
CASSHGGITEAFF
TGTGCCAGCTCACATGGAGGGATCACTGAAGCTTTCTTT
>TRBD1|TRBV7-8|NA|TRBJ2-7
CASSSRRDRGRNYEQYF
TGTGCCAGCAGCTCCCGTAGGGACAGGGGCCGGAACTACGAGCAGTACTTC
>TRBD2|TRBV11-2|NA|TRBJ2-1
CASSRGTSGNNEQFF
TGTGCCAGCAGTCGCGGGACTAGCGGGAACAATGAGCAGTTCTTC
>TRBD1|TRBV28|few|TRBJ1-5
CASSRPGGPGQPQHF
TGTGCCAGCAGTCGACCAGGGGGACCGGGACAGCCCCAGCATTTT
>NA|TRBV18|NA|TRBJ2-7
CASSPPRVAPKDYEQYF
TGTGCCAGCTCACCACCCCGGGTGGCCCCGAAGGACTACGAGCAGTACTTC
>NA|TRBV19|NA|TRBJ2-1
CASSNRRRSSYNEQFF
TGTGCCAGTAGTAATAGGAGGCGGAGCTCCTACAATGAGCAGTTCTTC
>TRBD1|TRBV12-3/TRBV12-4|NA|TRBJ1-2
CASSLGQGDGYTF
TGTGCCAGCAGTTTAGGACAGGGGGATGGCTACACCTTC
>TRBD1|TRBV19|NA|TRBJ2-2
CASRTGTGGVTNTGELFF
TGTGCCAGTCGTACCGGGACAGGGGGAGTTACGAACACCGGGGAGCTGTTTTTT
>NA|TRBV7-9|NA|TRBJ1-1
CASSLRAGPVGAFF
TGTGCCAGCAGCTTGAGGGCAGGCCCGGTGGGGGCTTTCTTT
>TRBD1|TRBV2|NA|TRBJ2-1
CASKRGQGAYEQFF
TGTGCCAGCAAAAGGGGACAGGGGGCATATGAGCAGTTCTTC
>NA|TRBV6-1|NA|TRBJ1-2
CASSEGRRKNYGYTF
TGTGCCAGCAGTGAAGGGAGAAGAAAGAACTATGGCTACACCTTC
>NA|TRBV7-8|NA|TRBJ1-2
CASSSLPEENYGYTF
TGTGCCAGCAGCTCCCTCCCCGAAGAGAACTATGGCTACACCTTC
>NA|TRBV6-1|NA|TRBJ1-5
CASSETGPNQPQHF
TGTGCCAGCAGTGAAACGGGACCCAATCAGCCCCAGCATTTT
>NA|TRBV30|NA|TRBJ1-1
CAWSVLGNTEAFF
TGTGCCTGGAGTGTACTGGGAAACACTGAAGCTTTCTTT